This TCR beta chain emerged from a study of CD8+ T cells in alopecia areata. The treatment here: oral pan-JAK inhibitor, 5-10 mg twice daily. Cell sorting on a FACSAria was used to separate CD4+ and CD8+ T cells from the PBMCs. The study's findings and limits: Higher clonality than in normal scalp was seen in lesional scalp, especially alopecia totalis/universalis.

Of note for this clone: What it binds is not known.

It was cDNA, reverse transcribed from extracted RNA, that served as the sequencing template. The protocol was immunoSEQ multiplex PCR, while the TCRdb copy is restricted to in-frame clones and leaves out a portion. The table includes 150,000 to 200,000 clones, over 55% detected once. The J segment lost 7 bases and the V segment lost 2 bases, leaving 8 bases of the junction unmatched. This CDR3 is built from 14 residues. Germline V gene lookup returns CDR1 GTSNPN and CDR2 SVGIG (reference sequence). The source was CD4+ T cells sorted from blood, collected at week 24, from a patient treated with tofacitinib. This sequence originates from a human donor with alopecia areata. This chain connects TRBV30 to TRBJ2-1, with 7 positions matching TRBD2. This CDR3 is CAWSLIDSGNEQFF. Written as DNA, the CDR3 is TGTGCCTGGAGTTTAATTGATAGCGGGAATGAGCAGTTCTTC.